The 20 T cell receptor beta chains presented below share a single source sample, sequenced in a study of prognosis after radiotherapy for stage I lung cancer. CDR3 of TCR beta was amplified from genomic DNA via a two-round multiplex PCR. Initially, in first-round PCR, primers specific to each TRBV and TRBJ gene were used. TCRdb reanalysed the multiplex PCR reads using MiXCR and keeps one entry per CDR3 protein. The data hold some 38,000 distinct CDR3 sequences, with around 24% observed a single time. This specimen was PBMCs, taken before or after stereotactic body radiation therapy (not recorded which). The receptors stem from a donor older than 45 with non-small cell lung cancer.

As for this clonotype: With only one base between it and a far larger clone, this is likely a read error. The DNA of the CDR3 is TGTGCCACCGTCGGGGACGAGAATAATAAACGAGGGCGCCGATGGGAGCAGTACTTC. Its translation: CATVGDENNKRGRRWEQYF. This chain uses TRBV6-2 or TRBV6-3 with TRBJ2-7, with D possibly being TRBD1 or TRBD2 (5 bases each). The CDR3 totals 19 residues. CDR1 and CDR2 (germline): MNHEY, SVGEGT. Between the trimmed V and J ends, which lost 10 bases and 7 bases, there was a span of 38 bases.

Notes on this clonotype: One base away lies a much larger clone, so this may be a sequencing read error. Here the CDR3 DNA reads TGTGCCAGCAGAGTCGGACTTACAGGAGACTATGGCTACACCTTC. Its translation is CASRVGLTGDYGYTF. This rearrangement joins TRBV4-2 to TRBJ1-2, with a possible D match to TRBD1 (5 bases). Between the trimmed V and J ends, which lost 6 bases and 3 bases, there was a span of 17 bases. This CDR3 is built from 15 residues. Looked up from germline, CDR1 is LGHNA and CDR2 is YNFKEQ.

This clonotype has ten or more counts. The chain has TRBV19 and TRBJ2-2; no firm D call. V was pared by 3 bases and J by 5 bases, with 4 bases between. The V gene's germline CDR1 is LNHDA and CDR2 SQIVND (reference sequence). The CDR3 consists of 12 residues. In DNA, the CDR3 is TGTGCCAGTAGTATGTTAACCGGGGAGCTGTTTTTT. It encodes CASSMLTGELFF.

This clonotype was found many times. The CDR3 sequence: CASSATRPGQGAKWVYEQYF. The CDR3 nucleotides are TGTGCCAGCAGCGCGACACGTCCGGGACAGGGGGCTAAATGGGTATACGAGCAGTACTTC. The chain uses TRBV7-9 and TRBJ2-7; 12 bases agree with TRBD1. With V trimmed by 5 bases and J by 4 bases, 21 bases remained unmatched. This CDR3 comprises 20 residues. Per the germline V gene, CDR1 is SEHNR and CDR2 is FQNEAQ (reference sequence). Supplemented by reference TRBV7-9 and TRBJ2-7, the full variable domain reads DTGVSQNPRHKITKRGQNVTFRCDPISEHNRLYWYRQTLGQGPEFLTYFQNEAQLEKSRLLSDRFSAERPKGSFSTLEIQRTEQGDSAMYLCASSATRPGQGAKWVYEQYFGPGTRLTVT.

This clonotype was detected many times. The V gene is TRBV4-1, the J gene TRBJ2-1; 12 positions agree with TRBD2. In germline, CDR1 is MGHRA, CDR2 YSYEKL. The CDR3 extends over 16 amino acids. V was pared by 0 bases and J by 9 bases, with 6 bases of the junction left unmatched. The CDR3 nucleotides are TGCGCCAGCAGCCAAGAAACTAGCGGGGGGTTTATTGAGCAGTTCTTC. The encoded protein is CASSQETSGGFIEQFF.

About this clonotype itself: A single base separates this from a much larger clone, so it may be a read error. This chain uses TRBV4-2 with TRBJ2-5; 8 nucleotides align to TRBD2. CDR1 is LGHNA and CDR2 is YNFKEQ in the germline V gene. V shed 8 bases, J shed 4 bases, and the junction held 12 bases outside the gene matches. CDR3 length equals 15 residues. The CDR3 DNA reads TGTGCCAGCTGCCCAGCCGGGGGGGGAGGAGAGACCCAGTACTTC. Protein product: CASCPAGGGGETQYF.

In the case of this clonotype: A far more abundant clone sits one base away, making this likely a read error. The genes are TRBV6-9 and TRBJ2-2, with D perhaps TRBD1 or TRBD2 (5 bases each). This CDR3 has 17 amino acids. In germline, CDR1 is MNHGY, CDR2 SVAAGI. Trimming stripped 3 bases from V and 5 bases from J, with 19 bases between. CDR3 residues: CASSYWDLGEGTGELFF. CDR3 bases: TGTGCCAGCAGTTACTGGGATTTGGGGGAAGGGACCGGGGAGCTGTTTTTT.

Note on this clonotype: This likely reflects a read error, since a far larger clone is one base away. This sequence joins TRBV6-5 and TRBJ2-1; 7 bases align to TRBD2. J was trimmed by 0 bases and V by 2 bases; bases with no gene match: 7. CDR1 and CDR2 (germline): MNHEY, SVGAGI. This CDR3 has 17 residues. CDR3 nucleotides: TGTGCCAGCAGTTACGACACAGCGGGATACTCCTACAATGAGCAGTTCTTC. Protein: CASSYDTAGYSYNEQFF.

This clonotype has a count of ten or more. The CDR3 DNA reads TGCAGTGCTAGAGACCCCGGGACCTCGAGGGGTACGCAGTATTTT. Amino acids: CSARDPGTSRGTQYF. The chain carries TRBV20-1 and TRBJ2-3, with D possibly being TRBD1 or TRBD2 (5 bases each). The germline V and J ends were trimmed by 0 bases and 8 bases, with 18 bases remaining between them. Per the germline V gene, CDR1 is DFQATT and CDR2 is SNEGSKA (reference sequence). The CDR3 has 15 residues.

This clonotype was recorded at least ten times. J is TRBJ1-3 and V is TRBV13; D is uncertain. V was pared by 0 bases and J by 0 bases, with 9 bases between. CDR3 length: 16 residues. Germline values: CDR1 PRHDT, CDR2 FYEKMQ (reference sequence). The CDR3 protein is CASSLGRPISGNTIYF. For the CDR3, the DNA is TGTGCCAGCAGCTTAGGACGGCCAATCTCTGGAAACACCATATATTTT.

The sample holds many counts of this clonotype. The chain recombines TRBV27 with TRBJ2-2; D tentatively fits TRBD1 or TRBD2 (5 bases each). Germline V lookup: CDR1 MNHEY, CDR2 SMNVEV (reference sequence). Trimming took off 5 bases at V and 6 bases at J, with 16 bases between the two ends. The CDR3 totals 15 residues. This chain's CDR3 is CASSVRDPNPGELFF. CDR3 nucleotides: TGTGCCAGCAGTGTCCGGGACCCTAACCCCGGGGAGCTGTTTTTT.

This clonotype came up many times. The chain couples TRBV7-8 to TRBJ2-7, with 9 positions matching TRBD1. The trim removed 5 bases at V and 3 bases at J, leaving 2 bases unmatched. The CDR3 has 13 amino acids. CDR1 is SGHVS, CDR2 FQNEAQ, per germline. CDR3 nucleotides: TGTGCCAGCAGCCGGGACAGGGACTACGAGCAGTACTTC. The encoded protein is CASSRDRDYEQYF. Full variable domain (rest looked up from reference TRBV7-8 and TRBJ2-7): GAGVSQSPRYKVAKRGQDVALRCDPISGHVSLFWYQQALGQGPEFLTYFQNEAQLDKSGLPSDRFFAERPEGSVSTLKIQRTQQEDSAVYLCASSRDRDYEQYFGPGTRLTVT.

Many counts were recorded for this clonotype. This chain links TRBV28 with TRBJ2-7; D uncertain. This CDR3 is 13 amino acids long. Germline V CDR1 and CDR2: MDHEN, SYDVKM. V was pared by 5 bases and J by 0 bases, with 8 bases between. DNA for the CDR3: TGTGCCAGCAGTGGCCCAATCTCCTACGAGCAGTACTTC. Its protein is CASSGPISYEQYF.

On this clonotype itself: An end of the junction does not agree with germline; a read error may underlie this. This chain's CDR3 is CAISETIKGNEQFF. The CDR3, as DNA: TGTGCCATCAGTGAGACTATCAAGGGGAATGAGCAGTTCTTC. V and J are TRBV6-4 and TRBJ2-1; D may be TRBD1 or TRBD2 (5 bases each). CDR3 length: 14 residues. CDR1 is MRHNA, CDR2 SNTAGT, per germline.

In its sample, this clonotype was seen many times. Written as DNA, the CDR3 is TGCAGTGCTCCAGACGACGGAAACATTCAGTACTTC. Its protein product is CSAPDDGNIQYF. The chain joins TRBV20-1 to TRBJ2-4; no reliable D call. The V gene lost 5 bases and the J gene lost 6 bases, with 11 bases spanning the gap. The CDR3 totals 12 residues. CDR1 and CDR2 (germline): DFQATT, SNEGSKA (reference sequence).

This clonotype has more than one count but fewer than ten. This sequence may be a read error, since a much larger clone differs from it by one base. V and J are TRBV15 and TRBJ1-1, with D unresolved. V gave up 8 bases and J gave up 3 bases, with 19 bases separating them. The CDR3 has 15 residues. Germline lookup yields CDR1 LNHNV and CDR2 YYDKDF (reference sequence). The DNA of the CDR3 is TGTGCCACCTCCGGCGGGGTGGGATTCGACACTGAAGCTTTCTTT. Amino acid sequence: CATSGGVGFDTEAFF. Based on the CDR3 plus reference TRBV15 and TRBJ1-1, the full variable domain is DAMVIQNPRYQVTQFGKPVTLSCSQTLNHNVMYWYQQKSSQAPKLLFHYYDKDFNNEADTPDNFQSRRPNTSFCFLDIRSPGLGDTAMYLCATSGGVGFDTEAFFGQGTRLTVV.

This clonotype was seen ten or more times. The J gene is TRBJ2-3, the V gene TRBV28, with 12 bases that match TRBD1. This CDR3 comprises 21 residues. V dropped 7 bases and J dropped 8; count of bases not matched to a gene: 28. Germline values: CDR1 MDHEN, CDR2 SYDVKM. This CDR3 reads CASTSGQGAKTWTSASGTQYF. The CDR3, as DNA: TGTGCCAGCACGTCGGGACAGGGGGCCAAAACCTGGACTAGCGCATCCGGTACGCAGTATTTT.

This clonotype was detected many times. The CDR3 DNA follows: TGTGCCAGCAGTTTTTCAGTGAACACTGAAGCTTTCTTT. Residues: CASSFSVNTEAFF. This sequence joins TRBV27 and TRBJ1-1, with D unresolved. The CDR3 spans 13 residues. From germline, CDR1 is MNHEY and CDR2 SMNVEV (reference sequence). Deletions cut 3 bases from V and 0 bases from J, with 5 bases between.

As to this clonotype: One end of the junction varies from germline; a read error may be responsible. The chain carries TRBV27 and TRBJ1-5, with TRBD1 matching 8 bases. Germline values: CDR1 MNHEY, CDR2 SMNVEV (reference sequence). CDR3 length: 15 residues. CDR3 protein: CTSSFRGQGNQPQHF. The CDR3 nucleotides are TGTACCAGCAGTTTCCGAGGACAGGGTAATCAGCCCCAGCATTTT.

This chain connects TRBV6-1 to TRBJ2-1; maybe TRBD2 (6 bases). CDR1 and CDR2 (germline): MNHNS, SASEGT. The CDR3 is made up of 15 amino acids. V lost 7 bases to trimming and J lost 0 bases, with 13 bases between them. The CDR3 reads CASNPDGSSYNEQFF. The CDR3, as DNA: TGTGCCAGCAATCCGGACGGGAGCTCCTACAATGAGCAGTTCTTC.